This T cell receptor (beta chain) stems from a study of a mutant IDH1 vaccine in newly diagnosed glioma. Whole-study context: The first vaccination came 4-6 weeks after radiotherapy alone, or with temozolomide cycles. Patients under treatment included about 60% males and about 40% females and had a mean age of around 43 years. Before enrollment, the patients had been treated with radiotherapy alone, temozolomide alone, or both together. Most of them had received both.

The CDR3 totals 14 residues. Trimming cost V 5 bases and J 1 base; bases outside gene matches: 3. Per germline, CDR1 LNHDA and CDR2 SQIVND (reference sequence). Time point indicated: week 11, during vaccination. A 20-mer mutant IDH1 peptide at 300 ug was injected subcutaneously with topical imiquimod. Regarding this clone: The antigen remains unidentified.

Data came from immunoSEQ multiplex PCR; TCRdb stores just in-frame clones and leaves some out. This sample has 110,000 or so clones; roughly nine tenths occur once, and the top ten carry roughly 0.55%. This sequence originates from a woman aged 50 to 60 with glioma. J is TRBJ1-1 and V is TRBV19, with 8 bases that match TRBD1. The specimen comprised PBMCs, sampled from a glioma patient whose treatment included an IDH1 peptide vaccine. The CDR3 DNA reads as TGTGCCAGTAGTGACAGGGGAAGGAACACTGAAGCTTTCTTT. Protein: CASSDRGRNTEAFF.